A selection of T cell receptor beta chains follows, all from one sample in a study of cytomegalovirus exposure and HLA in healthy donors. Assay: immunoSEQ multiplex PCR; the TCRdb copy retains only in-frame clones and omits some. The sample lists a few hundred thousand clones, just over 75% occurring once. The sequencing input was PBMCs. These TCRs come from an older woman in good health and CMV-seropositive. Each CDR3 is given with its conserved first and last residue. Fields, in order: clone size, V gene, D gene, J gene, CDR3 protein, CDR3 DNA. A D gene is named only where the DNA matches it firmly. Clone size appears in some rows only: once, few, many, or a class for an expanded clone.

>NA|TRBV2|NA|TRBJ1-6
CASDRDSYNSPLHF
TGTGCCAGCGATCGGGACTCCTATAATTCACCCCTCCACTTT
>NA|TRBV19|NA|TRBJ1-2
CASSPGVAGYRYTF
TGTGCCAGTAGTCCCGGGGTGGCGGGCTATCGCTACACCTTC
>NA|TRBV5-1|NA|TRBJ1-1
CASSLLVGAGTEAFF
TGCGCCAGCAGTTTGCTAGTTGGGGCAGGCACTGAAGCTTTCTTT
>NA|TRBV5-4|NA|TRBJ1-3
CASSLGQANLGDTIYF
TGTGCCAGCAGCTTGGGACAGGCGAATTTAGGAGACACCATATATTTT
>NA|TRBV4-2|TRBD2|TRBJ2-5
CASSQGVAGAQETQYF
TGTGCCAGCAGCCAAGGCGTAGCGGGGGCCCAAGAGACCCAGTACTTC
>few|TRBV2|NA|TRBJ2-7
CASSPREVSYEQYF
TGTGCCAGCAGTCCACGAGAGGTTTCCTACGAGCAGTACTTC
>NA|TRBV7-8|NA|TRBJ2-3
CASSSGPLTQYF
TGTGCCAGCAGCTCAGGGCCCCTCACGCAGTATTTT
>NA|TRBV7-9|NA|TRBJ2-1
CASSLNQGGNYNEQFF
TGTGCCAGCAGCCTAAATCAGGGGGGTAACTACAATGAGCAGTTCTTC
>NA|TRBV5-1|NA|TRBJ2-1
CASSLAGAGSLYNEQFF
TGCGCCAGCAGCTTGGCCGGAGCAGGGTCCCTCTACAATGAGCAGTTCTTC
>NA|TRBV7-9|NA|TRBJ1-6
CASSSGVSTSPLHF
TGTGCCAGCAGCTCGGGGGTATCTACTTCACCCCTCCACTTT
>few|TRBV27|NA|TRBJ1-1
CASSSSQGHTEAFF
TGTGCCAGCAGCTCCTCCCAGGGGCACACTGAAGCTTTCTTT
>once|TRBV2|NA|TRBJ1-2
CASSDQGGYGYTF
TGTGCCAGCAGTGATCAAGGCGGCTATGGCTACACCTTC
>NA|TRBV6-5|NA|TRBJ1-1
CASSPSGTLNAEAFF
TGTGCCAGCAGCCCCTCAGGGACATTGAACGCTGAAGCTTTCTTT
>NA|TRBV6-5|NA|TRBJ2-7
CASSNQGYEQYF
TGTGCCAGCAGTAATCAGGGTTACGAGCAGTACTTC
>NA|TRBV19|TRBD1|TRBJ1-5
CASAGTGGNQPQHF
TGTGCCAGCGCCGGGACAGGAGGCAATCAGCCCCAGCATTTT
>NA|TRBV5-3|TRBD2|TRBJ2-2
CARSLDRRGGPNTGELFF
TGTGCCAGAAGCTTGGATAGGCGGGGGGGACCGAACACCGGGGAGCTGTTTTTT
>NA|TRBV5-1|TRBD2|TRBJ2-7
CASSPRSGGAGEQYF
TGCGCCAGCAGCCCCCGTAGCGGGGGGGCCGGGGAGCAGTACTTC
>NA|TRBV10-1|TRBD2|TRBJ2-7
CASSEGSSGYYEQYF
TGCGCCAGCAGTGAGGGGTCTAGCGGTTACTACGAGCAGTACTTC
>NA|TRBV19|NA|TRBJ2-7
CASSIGLFPAEQYF
TGTGCCAGTAGTATAGGGCTTTTTCCCGCCGAGCAGTACTTC
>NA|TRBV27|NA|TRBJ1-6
CASSSWGGSYNSPLHF
TGTGCCAGCAGTTCCTGGGGCGGCTCCTATAATTCACCCCTCCACTTT
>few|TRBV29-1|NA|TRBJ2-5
CSVGGAGQFGTQYF
TGCAGCGTTGGAGGGGCGGGGCAATTCGGGACCCAGTACTTC
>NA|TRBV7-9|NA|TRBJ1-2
CASSHTAGSYGYTF
TGTGCCAGCAGCCATACAGCAGGGTCGTATGGCTACACCTTC
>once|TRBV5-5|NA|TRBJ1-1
CASSSTGTGISRTEAFF
TGTGCCAGCAGCTCAACCGGTACAGGGATATCGAGGACTGAAGCTTTCTTT
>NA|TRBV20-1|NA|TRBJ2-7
CSAGTYEQYF
TGCAGTGCTGGGACTTACGAGCAGTACTTC
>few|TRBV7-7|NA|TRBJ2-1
CASSYGTNSYNEQFF
TGTGCCAGCAGCTACGGGACAAACTCCTACAATGAGCAGTTCTTC
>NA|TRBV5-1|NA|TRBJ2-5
CASSLVPDQETQYF
TGCGCCAGCAGCTTGGTTCCCGACCAAGAGACCCAGTACTTC
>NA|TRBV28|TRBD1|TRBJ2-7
CATSTGGQYEQYF
TGTGCCACCTCGACAGGGGGCCAATACGAGCAGTACTTC
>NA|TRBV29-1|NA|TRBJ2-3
CSGSRVAASTDTQYF
TGCAGCGGTTCTCGAGTAGCGGCTAGCACAGATACGCAGTATTTT
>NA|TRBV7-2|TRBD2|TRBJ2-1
CASSIGSGGPYNEQFF
TGTGCCAGCAGTATAGGGTCGGGAGGGCCCTACAATGAGCAGTTCTTC
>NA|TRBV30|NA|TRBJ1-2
CAWSVLMDYGYTF
TGTGCCTGGAGTGTACTTATGGACTATGGCTACACCTTC
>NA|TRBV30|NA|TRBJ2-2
CAWSVDRTNTGELFF
TGTGCCTGGAGTGTAGACAGAACGAACACCGGGGAGCTGTTTTTT
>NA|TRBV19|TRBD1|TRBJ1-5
CAMGQGGNQPQHF
TGTGCCATGGGACAGGGCGGCAATCAGCCCCAGCATTTT
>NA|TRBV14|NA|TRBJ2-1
CASSQVVTSAYNEQFF
TGTGCCAGCAGCCAAGTGGTAACTAGTGCATACAATGAGCAGTTCTTC
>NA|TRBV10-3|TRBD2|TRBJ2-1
CAITTLAGHNEQFF
TGTGCCATCACCACGCTAGCGGGACACAATGAGCAGTTCTTC
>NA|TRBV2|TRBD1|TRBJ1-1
CASSYRGEAFF
TGTGCCAGCAGTTACAGGGGAGAAGCTTTCTTT
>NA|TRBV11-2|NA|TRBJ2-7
CASTSIRSYEQYF
TGTGCCAGCACCTCGATCAGGTCCTACGAGCAGTACTTC
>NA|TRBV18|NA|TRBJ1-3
CASSPQRTSSGNTIYF
TGTGCCAGCTCACCTCAACGGACAAGCTCTGGAAACACCATATATTTT
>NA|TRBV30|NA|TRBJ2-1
CAWSDDRSRINEQFF
TGTGCCTGGAGTGATGACCGGTCGAGGATCAATGAGCAGTTCTTC
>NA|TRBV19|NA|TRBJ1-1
CASSPAGGLPNTEAFF
TGTGCCAGTAGCCCCGCGGGGGGGCTCCCGAACACTGAAGCTTTCTTT
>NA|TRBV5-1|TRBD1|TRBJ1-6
CASSPSGGLNSPLHF
TGCGCCAGCAGCCCTTCAGGGGGCCTAAATTCACCCCTCCACTTT